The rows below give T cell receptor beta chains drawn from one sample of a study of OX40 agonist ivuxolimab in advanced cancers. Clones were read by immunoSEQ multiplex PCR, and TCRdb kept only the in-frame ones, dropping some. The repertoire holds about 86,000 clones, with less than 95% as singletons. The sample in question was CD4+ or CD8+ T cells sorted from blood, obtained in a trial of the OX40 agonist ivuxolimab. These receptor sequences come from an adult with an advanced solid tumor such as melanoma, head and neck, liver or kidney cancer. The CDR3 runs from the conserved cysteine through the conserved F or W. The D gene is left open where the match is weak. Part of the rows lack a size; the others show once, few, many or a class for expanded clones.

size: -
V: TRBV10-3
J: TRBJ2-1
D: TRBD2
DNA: TGTGCCACCAAACCTGCGGGACTAGCGGGAGGGCCTAACTACAATGAGCAGTTCTTC
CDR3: CATKPAGLAGGPNYNEQFF

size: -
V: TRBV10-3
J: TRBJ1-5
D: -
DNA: TGTGCCATCAGTGAGTACGACTATAGCAATCAGCCCCAGCATTTT
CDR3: CAISEYDYSNQPQHF

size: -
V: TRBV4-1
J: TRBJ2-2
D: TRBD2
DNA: TGCGCCAGCAGCCAACCAGGACTAGCGGGAGGCACCGGGGAGCTGTTTTTT
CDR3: CASSQPGLAGGTGELFF

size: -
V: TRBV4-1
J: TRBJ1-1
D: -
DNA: TGCGCCAGCAGCCAAGACCCCGGAAGCGGGGGCACTGAAGCTTTCTTT
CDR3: CASSQDPGSGGTEAFF

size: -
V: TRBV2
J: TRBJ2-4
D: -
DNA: TGTGCCAGCGATCCTGGGGACGGAAAAAACATTCAGTACTTC
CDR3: CASDPGDGKNIQYF

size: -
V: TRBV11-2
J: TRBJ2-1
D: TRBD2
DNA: TGTGCCAGCAGCTTGGGGGGGTCTTTAGGACTACAAGGGCAGTTCTTC
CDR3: CASSLGGSLGLQGQFF

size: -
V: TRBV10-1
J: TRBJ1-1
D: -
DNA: TGCGCCAGCAGTGATACGAGAGGTACCACTGAAGCTTTCTTT
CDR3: CASSDTRGTTEAFF

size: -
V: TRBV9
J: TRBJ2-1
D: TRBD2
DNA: TGTGCCAGCAGCGACCACGGACTAGCGTTCTACAATGAGCAGTTCTTC
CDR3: CASSDHGLAFYNEQFF

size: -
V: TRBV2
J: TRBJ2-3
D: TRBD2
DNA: TGTGCCAGCAGTTCTGGGACTAGTACGTTCGCAGATACGCAGTATTTT
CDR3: CASSSGTSTFADTQYF

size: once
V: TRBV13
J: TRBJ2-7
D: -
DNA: TGTGCCAGCAGCTTCGGGGACCCAAGAGCCGAGCAGTACTTC
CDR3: CASSFGDPRAEQYF

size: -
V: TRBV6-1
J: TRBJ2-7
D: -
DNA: TGTGCCAGCAGTGTAGGGCCTGCATACACCTACGAGCAGTACTTC
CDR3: CASSVGPAYTYEQYF

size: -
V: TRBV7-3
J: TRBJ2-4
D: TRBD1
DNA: TGTGCCAGCAGCCGACAGGGGAGAGACATTCAGTACTTC
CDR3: CASSRQGRDIQYF

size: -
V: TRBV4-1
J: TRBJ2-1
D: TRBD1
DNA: TGCGCCAGCAGCCAGTTCGGGACAGGAGACTACAATGAGCAGTTCTTC
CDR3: CASSQFGTGDYNEQFF

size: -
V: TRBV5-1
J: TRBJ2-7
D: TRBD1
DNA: TGCGCCAGCAGCTTGGTGACAGGGAACTACGAGCAGTACTTC
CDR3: CASSLVTGNYEQYF

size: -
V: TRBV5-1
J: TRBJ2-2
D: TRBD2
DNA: TGCGCCAGCAGATATCTAGCGGGAGAAACCGGGGAGCTGTTTTTT
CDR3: CASRYLAGETGELFF

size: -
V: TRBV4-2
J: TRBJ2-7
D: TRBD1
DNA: TGTGCCAGCAGCCAAGCCGGACAGGGGGCATCCTACGAGCAGTACTTC
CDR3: CASSQAGQGASYEQYF

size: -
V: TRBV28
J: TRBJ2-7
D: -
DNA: TGTGCCAGCAGCACACGAACAGGGCCCCACGAGCAGTACTTC
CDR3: CASSTRTGPHEQYF

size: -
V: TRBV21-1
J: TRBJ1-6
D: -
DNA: TGTGCCAGTGGATGCCCCCGGAGCTCCTATAATTCACCCCTCCACTTT
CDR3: CASGCPRSSYNSPLHF

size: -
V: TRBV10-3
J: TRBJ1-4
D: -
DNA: TGTGCCATCACCCCGGGGCCCCGGGGGGAAAAACTGTTTTTT
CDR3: CAITPGPRGEKLFF

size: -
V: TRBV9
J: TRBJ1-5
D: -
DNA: TGTGCCAGCAGCGTAGACGGGAATACTCAGCCCCAGCATTTT
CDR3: CASSVDGNTQPQHF

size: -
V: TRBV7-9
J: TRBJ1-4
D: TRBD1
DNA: TGTGCCAGCAGGTCGGGCGGGACAGGGGATGAAAAACTGTTTTTT
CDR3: CASRSGGTGDEKLFF

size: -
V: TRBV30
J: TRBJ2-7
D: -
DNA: TGTGCCTGGAGTGTACAGAGCGGGTCCTACGAGCAGTACTTC
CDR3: CAWSVQSGSYEQYF

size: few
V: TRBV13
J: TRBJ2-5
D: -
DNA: TGTGCCAGCAGCTTAGGCCTGACCGAAGAGACCCAGTACTTC
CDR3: CASSLGLTEETQYF